This T cell receptor (beta chain) was found in a study of blood T cell repertoires in COVID-19. On the study more broadly: Samples taken during acute and convalescent COVID-19 were collected in the United States, Italy and Spain.

This CDR3 spans 13 amino acids. V lost 2 bases and J 10 bases, leaving 9 bases between the germline ends. Original processing notes: Using reference gene primer amplification, nucleated cell counts were estimated. Produced via immunoSEQ multiplex PCR; TCRdb's table is partial and in-frame only. Clonal size and the V and J genes are those of that table, whereas D and trimming came from the DNA. The sample has 250,000 to 400,000 clones; about nine tenths are singletons. This chain links TRBV12-3 or TRBV12-4 with TRBJ1-6, with D possibly TRBD1 on 6 matching bases. This receptor was taken from a woman aged 25 to 45 with COVID-19, enrolled during active disease. Sequenced: peripheral blood. The CDR3 region has the DNA TGTGCCAGCAGTTTAAACAGGGAATCACCCCTCCACTTT. Its translation is CASSLNRESPLHF.